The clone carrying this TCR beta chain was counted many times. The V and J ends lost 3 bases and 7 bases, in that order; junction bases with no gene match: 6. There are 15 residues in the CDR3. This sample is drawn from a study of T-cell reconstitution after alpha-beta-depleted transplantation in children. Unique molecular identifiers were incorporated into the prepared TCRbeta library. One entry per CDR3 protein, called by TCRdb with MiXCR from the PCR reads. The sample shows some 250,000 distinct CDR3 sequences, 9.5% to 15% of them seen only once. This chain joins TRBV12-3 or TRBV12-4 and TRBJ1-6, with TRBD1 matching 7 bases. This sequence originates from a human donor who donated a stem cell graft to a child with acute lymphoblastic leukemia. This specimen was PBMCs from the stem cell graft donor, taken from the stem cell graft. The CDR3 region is CASSLGGTENSPLHF. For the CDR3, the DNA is TGTGCCAGCAGTTTGGGCGGGACAGAGAATTCACCCCTCCACTTT.